Below, 9 T cell receptor beta chains from the same sample are listed, as sequenced in a study of cytomegalovirus exposure and HLA in healthy donors. The PCR employed 60 Vbeta primers together with 13 Jbeta primers. Here immunoSEQ multiplex PCR was the method, and the copy in TCRdb shows in-frame clones only, minus some. The repertoire table contains approximately 180,000 clones. The specimen sequenced was PBMCs. The receptors stem from a young man in good health and CMV-seronegative.

This sequence joins TRBV5-4 and TRBJ1-5; 8 positions match TRBD1. Germline V gives CDR1 SGHNT, CDR2 YYREEE (reference sequence). Trimming removed 1 base from V and 9 bases from J; junction bases left unmatched: 3. The CDR3 is 13 residues long. The CDR3 coding sequence is TGTGCCAGCAGCTTGCAGGGGGCTCGGCCCCAGCATTTT. Encoded protein: CASSLQGARPQHF.

The J gene is TRBJ1-2, the V gene TRBV5-6; unclear D gene. Trimming took off 0 bases at V and 6 bases at J, with 15 bases between the two ends. The CDR3 has 15 amino acids. In germline, CDR1 is SGHDT, CDR2 YYEEEE. CDR3 DNA: TGTGCCAGCAGCTTGGCTGTCAGGTCTGAACATGGCTACACCTTC. It encodes CASSLAVRSEHGYTF.

CDR3 DNA: TGTGCCAGCAGCCAATCTGGCATAGGGACACCCTCCTACGAGCAGTACTTC. It yields the protein CASSQSGIGTPSYEQYF. The gene calls are TRBV7-9 and TRBJ2-7; TRBD1 might be the D (6 bases). V was shortened by 5 bases and J by 0 bases, with 20 bases between the two germline ends. Germline V gene data show CDR1 as SEHNR and CDR2 as FQNEAQ (reference sequence). There are 17 residues in the CDR3.

The CDR3 DNA reads TGTGCCAGCAGTGACGAAGGACAGGGGGCGAGAGGTGAAAAACTGTTTTTT. Its protein product is CASSDEGQGARGEKLFF. The J gene is TRBJ1-4, the V gene TRBV2; TRBD1 agrees at 11 bases. Germline V gives CDR1 SNHLY, CDR2 FYNNEI. V lost 3 bases and J lost 7; bases outside the gene matches: 10. CDR3 size: 17 residues. The whole variable domain, remainder taken from reference TRBV2 and TRBJ1-4, is EPEVTQTPSHQVTQMGQEVILRCVPISNHLYFYWYRQILGQKVEFLVSFYNNEISEKSEIFDDQFSVERPDGSNFTLKIRSTKLEDSAMYFCASSDEGQGARGEKLFFGSGTQLSVL.

The rearrangement joins TRBV11-2 to TRBJ2-2, with TRBD2 identical over 8 bases. CDR3 length: 14 amino acids. Germline V gene sequence: CDR1 SGHAT, CDR2 FQNNGV. V lost 3 bases and J lost 4; bases outside the gene matches: 1. The CDR3 spells CASSLGTSTGELFF. CDR3 DNA sequence: TGTGCCAGCAGCTTGGGGACTAGCACCGGGGAGCTGTTTTTT.

V and J are TRBV5-1 and TRBJ1-1; D is unclear. Germline V lookup: CDR1 SGHRS, CDR2 YFSETQ. The V end lost 2 bases, the J end lost 1 base, and 9 bases lay between the germline ends. The CDR3 is 14 residues long. The CDR3 DNA follows: TGCGCCAGCAGCTTTAGTGGTGAGAACACTGAAGCTTTCTTT. Residues: CASSFSGENTEAFF.

This chain links TRBV2 with TRBJ2-1; 12 bases are a match to TRBD1. The V segment lost 9 bases and the J segment 7 bases; nucleotides outside the gene matches: 13. The CDR3 is 16 amino acids. Per germline, CDR1 SNHLY and CDR2 FYNNEI. CDR3 residues: CARTRGTGGLGNEQFF. The CDR3 DNA sequence: TGTGCCAGGACACGAGGGACAGGGGGCCTCGGGAATGAGCAGTTCTTC.

The chain recombines TRBV7-9 with TRBJ2-2; 7 bases map to TRBD1. Per the germline V gene, CDR1 is SEHNR and CDR2 is FQNEAQ (reference sequence). Losses at the gene ends were 5 bases for V and 6 bases for J; bases not matched to a gene: 12. CDR3 length: 16 amino acids. The CDR3 coding sequence is TGTGCCAGCAGCACAAAGAGACAGGGTGTTTCCGGGGAGCTGTTTTTT. Protein product: CASSTKRQGVSGELFF.

CDR3 amino acids: CASSIRNTGGASNQPQHF. CDR3 bases: TGTGCCAGTAGTATAAGAAATACAGGGGGCGCAAGCAATCAGCCCCAGCATTTT. The chain recombines TRBV19 with TRBJ1-5; 9 bases fit TRBD1. Losses at the gene ends were 2 bases for V and 1 base for J; bases not matched to a gene: 9. CDR3 length: 18 residues. Germline values: CDR1 LNHDA, CDR2 SQIVND (reference sequence).